This record looks at one TCR beta chain sequence and its context. Its specificity is not known. Germline V gene lookup returns CDR1 SGHDT and CDR2 YYEEEE. The CDR3 is 16 residues long. TCRdb's table, derived via immunoSEQ multiplex PCR, lists solely in-frame clones and lacks some. The data show about 79,000 clones, about 85% seen once. These data come from a study of OX40 agonist ivuxolimab in advanced cancers. For the study at large: Patients received ivuxolimab, an intravenous treatment, every 2 weeks at 0.01 to 10 mg/kg. Dose-escalation patients' cancers were hepatocellular carcinoma, melanoma, renal cell or head and neck cancer. Study-level findings and limits: CD4+ and CD8+ T cells in blood underwent clonal expansion by week 6 at 0.1 to 3.0 mg/kg. Relatively little clonal expansion, among the lowest observed, appeared in partial responders at 0.1-3.0 mg/kg.

This TCR was sampled from an adult with an advanced solid tumor such as melanoma, head and neck, liver or kidney cancer. The sample consisted of CD4+ or CD8+ T cells sorted from blood, taken in a trial of the OX40 agonist ivuxolimab. J is TRBJ2-5 and V is TRBV5-6; TRBD2 agrees at 13 bases. The J call could be wrong; TRBJ2-7 is a better fit for the DNA end. The CDR3 bases are TGTGCCAGCAGCTTGGTGGGACTAGCGGGAAAACACGAGCAGTACTTC. Residues: CASSLVGLAGKHEQYF.